The next 4 T cell receptor beta chains were all read from a single sample in a study of lung T cells in sarcoidosis with Löfgren's syndrome. From the reads, TCRdb called clonotypes with MiXCR, one entry per CDR3 protein. The data contain thousands of distinct CDR3 sequences, under 25% of them singletons. The sample taken for sequencing was CD4+ T cells from bronchoalveolar lavage fluid. The receptors were gathered from a human donor with sarcoidosis (Löfgren's syndrome or another form), or a control subject (not recorded which).

This chain links TRBV25-1 with TRBJ1-1; D is uncertain. Per the germline V gene, CDR1 is MGHDK and CDR2 is SYGVNS. With 4 bases removed from V and 0 bases from J, the gap between germline ends came to 12 bases. There are 15 residues in the CDR3. The CDR3 spells CASSGGATMNTEAFF. The CDR3, as DNA: TGTGCCAGCAGTGGCGGAGCGACCATGAACACTGAAGCTTTCTTT.

This clonotype is categorized as medium-sized. The CDR3 bases are TGTGCCAGCAGTTACTCCGTATCCGGAAACACCATATATTTT. Amino acid sequence: CASSYSVSGNTIYF. V usage is TRBV6-6 and J usage is TRBJ1-3, with D uncertain. The CDR3 length is 14 residues. With 0 bases removed from V and 4 bases from J, the gap between germline ends came to 7 bases. Per the germline V gene, CDR1 is MNHNY and CDR2 is SVGAGI (reference sequence).

As regards this clonotype: Given a much more abundant clone one base away, this may be a read error. This chain joins TRBV12-3 or TRBV12-4 and TRBJ2-7; no reliable D call. This CDR3 contains 12 residues. Trimming removed 5 bases at V and 2 bases at J, with 7 bases between. CDR3 region: CASSQTPYEQYF. The CDR3 DNA is TGTGCCAGCAGTCAGACCCCCTACGAGCAGTACTTC.

Note on this clonotype: This may be a read error: a much more frequent sequence differs by one nucleotide. V is TRBV10-3 and J is TRBJ2-3; D gene uncertain. The CDR3 has 13 residues. Germline V lookup: CDR1 ENHRY, CDR2 SYGVKD. Trimming removed 5 bases from V and 3 bases from J, with 9 bases in between. This CDR3 is CAISLDGTDTQYF. Written as DNA, the CDR3 is TGTGCCATCAGTTTAGACGGGACAGATACGCAGTATTTT.